A single sample is the source of the 30 T cell receptor beta chains below, sequenced in a study of T cell changes during pregnancy in multiple sclerosis. Some clones are missing from TCRdb's copy, which holds only in-frame ones; the method was immunoSEQ multiplex PCR. In the table there are tens of thousands of clones, about 90% of which are singletons. This specimen consisted of CD4+ T cells from peripheral blood mononuclear cells, obtained after pregnancy. Receptors were obtained from a female donor with multiple sclerosis, enrolled in a pregnancy study.

J is TRBJ1-2 and V is TRBV7-3; no firm D call. Germline V CDR1 and CDR2: SGHTA, FQGTGA. The V and J ends lost 5 bases and 6 bases respectively, with 16 bases between them. The CDR3 is made up of 14 amino acids. The CDR3 region is CASSQVGGVNGYTF. The CDR3 region has the DNA TGTGCCAGCAGCCAAGTTGGTGGAGTTAATGGCTACACCTTC.

The chain carries TRBV18 and TRBJ2-5; D might be TRBD1 (6 bases). Trimming took off 6 bases at V and 1 base at J, with 9 bases between the two ends. From germline, CDR1 is KGHSH and CDR2 LQKENI. This CDR3 spans 13 amino acids. The CDR3, as DNA: TGTGCCAGCTCCAGGGACACCCAAGAGACCCAGTACTTC. The encoded protein is CASSRDTQETQYF.

The CDR3 is CASSESGVTWALNTEAFF. For the CDR3, the DNA is TGCGCCAGCAGTGAGTCGGGAGTGACTTGGGCACTGAACACTGAAGCTTTCTTT. The chain has TRBV10-2 and TRBJ1-1; D gene ambiguous. This CDR3 is built from 18 residues. Trimming cost V 0 bases and J 0 bases, with 17 bases left between them. CDR1 is WSHSY and CDR2 is SAAADI in the germline V gene.

In this sample, this clone turned up once. The CDR3 bases are TGTGCCAGTAGACCTGACAGGGCTGCGAAAAAACTGTTTTTT. Protein sequence: CASRPDRAAKKLFF. The J gene is TRBJ1-4, the V gene TRBV19; 7 nucleotides align to TRBD1. V trimming: 6 bases; J trimming: 9 bases; junction bases outside the gene matches: 10. The CDR3 consists of 14 residues. Per germline, CDR1 LNHDA and CDR2 SQIVND (reference sequence).

The V gene is TRBV4-3, the J gene TRBJ2-2; maybe TRBD2 (5 bases). Germline V gives CDR1 LGHNA, CDR2 YSLEER. Trimming took off 0 bases at V and 3 bases at J, with 11 bases between the two ends. CDR3 length: 16 amino acids. CDR3 residues: CASSQDLPGDTGELFF. As DNA, the CDR3 is TGCGCCAGCAGCCAAGATCTTCCCGGGGACACCGGGGAGCTGTTTTTT.

The chain employs TRBV18 and TRBJ2-1; 11 positions agree with TRBD2. CDR1 and CDR2 (germline): KGHSH, LQKENI. The CDR3 has 15 residues. The ends lost 2 bases at V and 12 bases at J; junction bases unmatched: 9. The CDR3 DNA reads TGTGCCAGCTCACCATCCTCGGGACTAGCGGTCGGGCAGTTCTTC. Translated, it gives CASSPSSGLAVGQFF.

The chain links TRBV7-2 to TRBJ2-2, with 12 bases aligning to TRBD1. Germline-derived CDR1 and CDR2 are SGHTA and FQGNSA. After removal of 1 base from V and 3 bases from J, the junction contained 6 bases not matched to a gene. The CDR3 loop spans 18 amino acids. As DNA, the CDR3 is TGTGCCAGCAGCTTAGGCGGGACAGGGGGCAGGTACACCGGGGAGCTGTTTTTT. Protein sequence: CASSLGGTGGRYTGELFF.

The V gene is TRBV2, the J gene TRBJ2-1, with D possibly being TRBD1 (5 bases). The CDR3 has 13 residues. The germline V gene has CDR1 SNHLY and CDR2 FYNNEI. The ends were cut back, 5 bases at V and 5 bases at J, with 10 bases in the middle. The CDR3 DNA follows: TGTGCCAGCAGTCTCGACAGCAACAATGAGCAGTTCTTC. It codes for CASSLDSNNEQFF.

The chain employs TRBV15 and TRBJ2-1; possible D gene TRBD2, 6 bases. V lost 5 bases, J lost 7 bases, and 21 bases lay in between. Looked up from germline, CDR1 is LNHNV and CDR2 is YYDKDF (reference sequence). CDR3 length: 16 residues. The CDR3 DNA reads as TGTGCCACCAGCGAGCCCCTTAGGACGGGGAGGAATGAGCAGTTCTTC. Its translation is CATSEPLRTGRNEQFF.

The rearrangement joins TRBV19 to TRBJ1-6, with a weak D call TRBD1 (6 bases). This CDR3 is 15 amino acids long. The germline CDR1 and CDR2 sequences are LNHDA and SQIVND (reference sequence). V was trimmed by 0 bases and J by 3 bases, leaving 6 bases between them. CDR3 protein: CASSIEGGYNSPLHF. CDR3 in DNA: TGTGCCAGTAGTATAGAAGGGGGCTATAATTCACCCCTCCACTTT.

The chain carries TRBV7-6 and TRBJ2-7, with a possible D match to TRBD1 (6 bases). The germline V gene encodes CDR1 SGHVS and CDR2 FNYEAQ. V lost 1 base to trimming and J lost 0 bases, with 10 bases between them. The CDR3 length is 15 residues. The CDR3 region is CASSLVPGHSYEQYF. The CDR3 DNA reads as TGTGCCAGCAGCTTAGTTCCGGGACACTCCTACGAGCAGTACTTC.

The genes are TRBV9 and TRBJ1-6; D is undetermined. Germline V CDR1 and CDR2: SGDLS, YYNGEE. The CDR3 extends over 14 amino acids. V was trimmed by 0 bases and J by 7 bases, leaving 8 bases between them. The CDR3 DNA reads TGTGCCAGCAGCGTAGATAGCAGAAATTCACCCCTCCACTTT. The encoded protein is CASSVDSRNSPLHF.

CDR3 loop: CASSLTGHLNTEAFF. The CDR3, as DNA: TGCGCCAGCAGCCTTACGGGACACTTGAACACTGAAGCTTTCTTT. The rearrangement uses TRBV4-1 and TRBJ1-1, with a possible D match to TRBD1 (6 bases). V was pared by 4 bases and J by 0 bases, with 12 bases between. The CDR3 is 15 residues long. Germline CDR1 and CDR2: MGHRA and YSYEKL.

The CDR3: CASSKTHVEAGGTDTQYF. The CDR3 DNA reads TGTGCCAGCAGCAAAACCCACGTAGAAGCGGGAGGGACCGATACGCAGTATTTT. The chain combines TRBV21-1 with TRBJ2-3; the D call in the table, TRBD2, was not verified against the DNA. TRBV21-1 is listed as a pseudogene. This CDR3 has 18 residues.

The chain employs TRBV2 and TRBJ1-1; 7 bases agree with TRBD1. Germline loops: CDR1 SNHLY, CDR2 FYNNEI. V was clipped by 2 bases and J by 7 bases; unmatched bases: 7. The CDR3 loop spans 14 amino acids. The CDR3 nucleotides are TGTGCCAGCAGTGAAACAGGGGTAAACGGTGAAGCTTTCTTT. It translates to CASSETGVNGEAFF.

V is TRBV7-6 and J is TRBJ2-3, with TRBD2 identical over 13 bases. Germline assignment: CDR1 SGHVS and CDR2 FNYEAQ. Trimming took 5 bases from V and 3 from J; bases not matched to a gene: 8. CDR3 length: 17 residues. The CDR3 DNA is TGTGCCAGCAGCCCCCGGACTAGCGGGAGAGGTACAGATACGCAGTATTTT. Encoded protein: CASSPRTSGRGTDTQYF.

The chain links TRBV15 to TRBJ2-1, with D possibly TRBD2 on 5 matching bases. Germline V gene sequence: CDR1 LNHNV, CDR2 YYDKDF (reference sequence). This CDR3 has 13 amino acids. With 1 base removed from V and 7 bases from J, the gap between germline ends came to 8 bases. CDR3 nucleotide sequence: TGTGCCACCAGCAGAGGAGGGTGGAATGAGCAGTTCTTC. The encoded protein is CATSRGGWNEQFF.

Of note for this clone: Different DNA sequences within this sample yield the same CDR3. The chain is built from TRBV7-3 and TRBJ2-6, with TRBD2 matching over 7 bases. The CDR3 spans 16 residues. V dropped 1 base and J dropped 2; count of bases not matched to a gene: 2. Germline values: CDR1 SGHTA, CDR2 FQGTGA. The CDR3 DNA follows: TGTGCCAGCAGCTTAAGCGGGGGAGCTGGGGCCAACGTCCTGACTTTC. Translation gives CASSLSGGAGANVLTF.

The chain is built from TRBV4-1 and TRBJ1-5; unclear D gene. V lost 4 bases and J lost 1, with 14 bases in between. Per the germline V gene, CDR1 is MGHRA and CDR2 is YSYEKL. The length of the CDR3 is 16 residues. CDR3 nucleotides: TGCGCCAGCAGCCTAGATGTGGGAGGGAGCAATCAGCCCCAGCATTTT. Amino acid sequence: CASSLDVGGSNQPQHF.

By share, this clone ranks as medium-sized. The chain couples TRBV19 to TRBJ1-5; perhaps TRBD1 as D (5 bases). The CDR3 is 16 amino acids. V lost 5 bases, J lost 2 bases, and 16 bases lay in between. The germline gives CDR1 LNHDA, CDR2 SQIVND (reference sequence). In DNA, the CDR3 is TGTGCCAGTAGTTTGGACGGGGGGAGGGGCAATCAGCCCCAGCATTTT. Its protein is CASSLDGGRGNQPQHF.

CDR3 nucleotide sequence: TGTGCCAGCAGTTTTGCCGGGACATACTATGGCTACACCTTC. It yields the protein CASSFAGTYYGYTF. The chain has TRBV6-5 and TRBJ1-2, with a possible D match to TRBD1 (6 bases). CDR1 and CDR2 from the germline V gene are MNHEY and SVGAGI. This CDR3 spans 14 amino acids. Between the trimmed V and J ends, which lost 4 bases and 3 bases, there was a span of 12 bases.

This clone was counted once. The genes are TRBV9 and TRBJ1-4; 7 bases are shared with TRBD1. This CDR3 contains 15 residues. Per the germline V gene, CDR1 is SGDLS and CDR2 is YYNGEE. The V segment lost 7 bases and the J segment 4 bases; nucleotides outside the gene matches: 10. The CDR3 DNA is TGTGCCAGCGGAGGGGGCGGACCACTTAATGAAAAACTGTTTTTT. Amino acids: CASGGGGPLNEKLFF.

This clone has only one observation. CDR3 nucleotide sequence: TGCAGCGTCGGACAGGGCCCTAGAACAGATACGCAGTATTTT. Protein sequence: CSVGQGPRTDTQYF. V usage is TRBV29-1 and J usage is TRBJ2-3; 8 bases are shared with TRBD1. The germline V gene encodes CDR1 SQVTM and CDR2 ANQGSEA. Trimming took 6 bases from V and 3 from J; bases not matched to a gene: 8. This CDR3 is built from 14 residues.

The chain uses TRBV5-4 and TRBJ2-7, with TRBD2 matching over 7 bases. V gave up 4 bases and J gave up 8 bases; unmatched junction bases: 15. Per the germline V gene, CDR1 is SGHNT and CDR2 is YYREEE (reference sequence). This CDR3 spans 15 amino acids. The CDR3 DNA reads as TGTGCCAGCAGCAATCTAGCGGAAGGGCTAAGCAAGCAGTACTTC. The encoded protein is CASSNLAEGLSKQYF.

The rearrangement joins TRBV7-2 to TRBJ1-2, with 9 bases identical to TRBD1. The germline gives CDR1 SGHTA, CDR2 FQGNSA. The junction had 9 bases not matched to a gene; V was cut back by 5 bases and J by 5 bases. The CDR3 sequence is 15 residues long. CDR3 coding DNA: TGTGCCAGCAGCGCTCCGGGACAGGGAATTTATGGCTACACCTTC. Protein: CASSAPGQGIYGYTF.

J is TRBJ1-1 and V is TRBV29-1; D is unresolved. Trimming took off 4 bases at V and 5 bases at J, with 20 bases between the two ends. Germline V gene data show CDR1 as SQVTM and CDR2 as ANQGSEA. The CDR3 sequence is 15 residues long. Here the CDR3 reads CSVAPGGGLRTEAFF. The DNA of the CDR3 is TGCAGCGTTGCCCCAGGAGGTGGGTTAAGGACTGAAGCTTTCTTT.

The chain employs TRBV29-1 and TRBJ1-1; 7 bases are shared with TRBD1. The germline V gene encodes CDR1 SQVTM and CDR2 ANQGSEA. CDR3 length: 13 amino acids. J gave up 1 base and V 6 bases, and 5 bases lay outside the gene matches. DNA of the CDR3: TGCAGCGTCCGGGGACAGCCGAACACTGAAGCTTTCTTT. Amino acid sequence: CSVRGQPNTEAFF. Together with reference TRBV29-1 and TRBJ1-1, the CDR3 gives the full variable domain: SAVISQKPSRDICQRGTSLTIQCQVDSQVTMMFWYRQQPGQSLTLIATANQGSEATYESGFVIDKFPISRPNLTFSTLTVSNMSPEDSSIYLCSVRGQPNTEAFFGQGTRLTVV.

This rearrangement joins TRBV10-3 to TRBJ1-1; TRBD1 agrees at 7 bases. Trimming at V came to 6 bases and at J to 11 bases, leaving 9 bases not matched to a gene. Germline assignment: CDR1 ENHRY and CDR2 SYGVKD. The length of the CDR3 is 12 residues. CDR3 in amino acids: CAISPDRWDAFF. CDR3 coding DNA: TGTGCCATCAGCCCGGACAGGTGGGACGCTTTCTTT.

The chain has TRBV29-1 and TRBJ2-3; 7 bases are a match to TRBD2. The germline gives CDR1 SQVTM, CDR2 ANQGSEA. Trimming took 6 bases from V and 3 from J; bases not matched to a gene: 15. The CDR3 totals 16 residues. The DNA of the CDR3 is TGCAGCGTAGACCTCACTAGCGCTAGTGTTACAGATACGCAGTATTTT. Its translation: CSVDLTSASVTDTQYF.

A single count supports this clone. CDR3 DNA sequence: TGTGCCAGCAGCTCTCAGGGGCCCGCCGGTAAGCAGTACTTC. Its protein is CASSSQGPAGKQYF. The chain uses TRBV7-7 and TRBJ2-7; a possible D gene is TRBD1 (6 bases). The CDR3 contains 14 residues. V was cut by 4 bases and J by 8 bases, with 18 bases left in between. Germline V gene lookup returns CDR1 SSHAT and CDR2 FNYEAQ (reference sequence). The full variable domain, rest sourced from reference TRBV7-7 and TRBJ2-7, is GAGVSQSPRYKVTKRGQDVTLRCDPISSHATLYWYQQALGQGPEFLTYFNYEAQPDKSGLPSDRFSAERPEGSISTLTIQRTEQRDSAMYRCASSSQGPAGKQYFGPGTRLTVT.